This TCR beta chain appears in the sequencing data of a study of OX40 agonist ivuxolimab in advanced cancers. Study-wide background: Every 2 weeks, patients got intravenous ivuxolimab at one of six dose levels (0.01-10 mg/kg). Every patient in dose escalation had hepatocellular carcinoma, melanoma, renal cell or head and neck cancer.

The assay was immunoSEQ multiplex PCR, and TCRdb's table has in-frame clones only and misses some. This table holds 75,000 to 80,000 clones, just under 85% found once. Peripheral blood came from all dose cohorts at three timepoints. Study-wide points: Normalized T-cell clonal expansion was also low in some nonresponders.

Details on this clone: Its antigen is as yet unknown.

Sequencing was performed on CD4+ or CD8+ T cells sorted from blood, taken in a trial of the OX40 agonist ivuxolimab. This TCR was recovered from an adult with an advanced solid tumor such as melanoma, head and neck, liver or kidney cancer.

The CDR3 DNA is TGTGCCAGCAGTTTCCGACCTACAGGGGCCTACGAGCAGTACTTC. It is translated as CASSFRPTGAYEQYF. V usage is TRBV6-5 and J usage is TRBJ2-7; 7 nucleotides align to TRBD1. The germline V gene has CDR1 MNHEY and CDR2 SVGAGI. The CDR3 is 15 residues long. V lost 4 bases and J lost 2; bases outside the gene matches: 8.